These 29 T cell receptor beta chains originate from one sample sequenced in a study of shared clonotypes between healthy human individuals. Some clones are missing from TCRdb's copy, which holds only in-frame ones; the method was immunoSEQ multiplex PCR. The table shows about 2.4 million clones, with 80% to 95% occurring only once. Specimen: naive CD4+ T cells from PBMCs. Subset in this sample: CD45RA+ positively selected. All receptors come from a man between 18 and 35 years old in good health. Some clones in this sample may be carry-over from other donors' samples.

The chain employs TRBV5-1 and TRBJ2-3, with D possibly TRBD2 on 6 matching bases. This CDR3 contains 16 residues. Germline V gives CDR1 SGHRS, CDR2 YFSETQ. V lost 5 bases, J lost 2 bases, and 18 bases lay in between. Here the CDR3 reads CASSPSGTGFTDTQYF. CDR3 sequence (DNA): TGCGCCAGCAGTCCGTCCGGGACTGGATTCACAGATACGCAGTATTTT.

Comments on this clone: Other nucleotide sequences in the sample specify the same CDR3. This chain links TRBV15 with TRBJ1-5; D not certain. The CDR3 runs 12 residues. Germline values: CDR1 LNHNV, CDR2 YYDKDF (reference sequence). With 0 bases removed from V and 6 bases from J, the gap between germline ends came to 3 bases. CDR3 bases: TGTGCCACCAGCAGAGATCTTCAGCCCCAGCATTTT. Translating gives CATSRDLQPQHF.

On this clone itself: The same CDR3 also results from other DNA sequences found in this sample. The V gene is TRBV5-1, the J gene TRBJ2-1; TRBD2 aligns across 12 bases. Trimming took 0 bases from V and 4 from J; bases not matched to a gene: 2. CDR1 is SGHRS, CDR2 YFSETQ, per germline. The length of the CDR3 is 16 residues. The CDR3 DNA reads TGCGCCAGCAGCTTGGCTGGGACTAGCGGGTACAATGAGCAGTTCTTC. It encodes CASSLAGTSGYNEQFF.

The chain has TRBV6-1 and TRBJ1-1; 11 nucleotides agree with TRBD1. After removal of 6 bases from V and 4 bases from J, the junction contained 4 bases not matched to a gene. The CDR3 totals 14 residues. In germline, CDR1 is MNHNS, CDR2 SASEGT. The CDR3 DNA follows: TGTGCCAGCAGGGCCGGGACAGGGGGCACTGAAGCTTTCTTT. The encoded protein is CASRAGTGGTEAFF.

This clone occurred once. The chain recombines TRBV5-6 with TRBJ2-5; 7 bases agree with TRBD1. Germline V gene data show CDR1 as SGHDT and CDR2 as YYEEEE. This CDR3 spans 17 amino acids. The V and J ends lost 0 bases and 4 bases, in that order; junction bases with no gene match: 12. The CDR3 region has the DNA TGTGCCAGCAGCTTGGGAGTCCAGGGGGTGAATGGAGAGACCCAGTACTTC. Translating gives CASSLGVQGVNGETQYF. Together with reference TRBV5-6 and TRBJ2-5, the CDR3 gives the full variable domain: DAGVTQSPTHLIKTRGQQVTLRCSPKSGHDTVSWYQQALGQGPQFIFQYYEEEERQRGNFPDRFSGHQFPNYSSELNVNALLLGDSALYLCASSLGVQGVNGETQYFGPGTRLLVL.

This clone was counted between two and nine times. This chain uses TRBV9 with TRBJ1-4, with no clear D. Trimming left V 2 bases short and J 7 bases short, with 9 bases between. From germline, CDR1 is SGDLS and CDR2 YYNGEE. The CDR3 totals 13 residues. The CDR3 coding sequence is TGTGCCAGCAGCGTGACAACCGGTGAAAAACTGTTTTTT. Its translation is CASSVTTGEKLFF.

This sequence joins TRBV7-2 and TRBJ2-1; 7 positions match TRBD2. Unmatched junction bases numbered 12, after V lost 5 bases and J lost 8 bases. This CDR3 is 15 amino acids long. Germline CDR1 reads SGHTA; CDR2 reads FQGNSA. The CDR3 DNA sequence: TGTGCCAGCAGCCCCCGGGGCGGGAGTGGGGATGAGCAGTTCTTC. Translated: CASSPRGGSGDEQFF.

To note about this clone: The same CDR3 also results from other DNA sequences found in this sample. This rearrangement joins TRBV5-1 to TRBJ1-3, with a possible D match to TRBD1 (5 bases). CDR1 and CDR2 from the germline V gene are SGHRS and YFSETQ. Trimming shortened V by 3 bases and J by 0 bases, and 10 bases separated the two germline ends. This CDR3 region has 15 residues. CDR3 DNA: TGCGCCAGCAGCTCAACCGGGACCTCTGGAAACACCATATATTTT. This encodes CASSSTGTSGNTIYF.

This chain joins TRBV5-1 and TRBJ2-7; a weak D match, TRBD1 (7 bases). Germline V gives CDR1 SGHRS, CDR2 YFSETQ. The CDR3 totals 14 residues. Trimming stripped 9 bases from V and 3 bases from J, with 19 bases between. The CDR3 DNA follows: TGCGCCACCTCAAGGACGCAGGGGGGCTACGAGCAGTACTTC. This codes for CATSRTQGGYEQYF.

The gene calls are TRBV2 and TRBJ2-7; 11 bases line up with TRBD2. Trimming at V came to 6 bases and at J to 4 bases, leaving 5 bases not matched to a gene. The CDR3 has 14 amino acids. Germline V gene data show CDR1 as SNHLY and CDR2 as FYNNEI. The CDR3 here is CASSATSGIYEQYF. CDR3 in DNA: TGTGCCAGCAGCGCGACTAGCGGGATATACGAGCAGTACTTC.

This clone occurred once. The V and J genes are TRBV18 and TRBJ2-7; possibly TRBD1 or TRBD2 for D (5 bases each). Trimming took 1 base from V and 5 from J, leaving 15 bases between them. CDR3 size: 15 residues. Germline CDR1 is KGHSH and CDR2 is LQKENI. CDR3 in amino acids: CASSPRVSGPHEQYF. CDR3 bases: TGTGCCAGCTCACCACGTGTATCGGGGCCCCACGAGCAGTACTTC.

This clone appeared a single time. The V call is TRBV28, the J call TRBJ2-3; TRBD1 aligns across 11 bases. J gave up 4 bases and V 8 bases, and 14 bases lay outside the gene matches. From germline, CDR1 is MDHEN and CDR2 SYDVKM. The CDR3 is made up of 17 amino acids. The CDR3 nucleotides are TGTGCCAGCGGGGGTACGGACAGGGGGCTGTGGGCAGATACGCAGTATTTT. Residues: CASGGTDRGLWADTQYF.

This clone occurred once. The rearrangement links TRBV29-1 to TRBJ1-1; a weak D match, TRBD1 (5 bases). This CDR3 contains 15 residues. The germline gives CDR1 SQVTM, CDR2 ANQGSEA. Trimming removed 4 bases from V and 1 base from J, with 16 bases in between. CDR3 nucleotides: TGCAGCGTTGCCCCACGACAGAGACCGAACACTGAAGCTTTCTTT. This sequence encodes CSVAPRQRPNTEAFF.

This CDR3 reads CASSFTSGNGEQYF. As DNA, the CDR3 is TGTGCCAGCAGCTTTACTAGCGGGAATGGCGAGCAGTACTTC. This chain links TRBV5-4 with TRBJ2-7; 10 bases line up with TRBD2. The CDR3 is made up of 14 amino acids. Germline CDR1 and CDR2: SGHNT and YYREEE (reference sequence). V was clipped by 2 bases and J by 6 bases; unmatched bases: 5.

The table lists this clone with a count of one. The chain joins TRBV6-6 to TRBJ1-1; no firm D call. The V end lost 5 bases, the J end lost 1 base, and 11 bases lay between the germline ends. This CDR3 is 14 amino acids long. The germline gives CDR1 MNHNY, CDR2 SVGAGI (reference sequence). CDR3 loop: CASSTGGKNTEAFF. The CDR3 bases are TGTGCCAGCAGTACCGGTGGCAAGAACACTGAAGCTTTCTTT.

CDR3 coding DNA: TGTGCCAGCAGCCCGCCCGGGGCCTACGAGCAGTACTTC. Protein: CASSPPGAYEQYF. The chain links TRBV5-5 to TRBJ2-7; tentatively, D is TRBD2 (5 bases). Germline V gene data show CDR1 as SGHKS and CDR2 as YYEKEE (reference sequence). With 4 bases removed from V and 2 bases from J, the gap between germline ends came to 10 bases. The CDR3 totals 13 residues.

Concerning this clone: Other DNA sequences in the sample encode the same CDR3. The chain uses TRBV5-1 and TRBJ2-1, with D maybe TRBD2 (5 bases). The ends were cut back, 4 bases at V and 0 bases at J, with 8 bases in the middle. Germline CDR1 SGHRS, CDR2 YFSETQ. CDR3 length: 14 amino acids. CDR3 amino acids: CASSPGSSYNEQFF. CDR3 nucleotides: TGCGCCAGCAGCCCGGGGAGCTCCTACAATGAGCAGTTCTTC.

The chain couples TRBV5-1 to TRBJ2-1, with D hard to call. Germline CDR1 reads SGHRS; CDR2 reads YFSETQ. The V end lost 4 bases, the J end lost 6 bases, and 11 bases lay between the germline ends. This CDR3 has 13 amino acids. The CDR3 sequence is CASSTVSSNEQFF. CDR3 DNA: TGCGCCAGCAGCACAGTATCTTCCAATGAGCAGTTCTTC.

V is TRBV5-4 and J is TRBJ2-7; D uncertain. The V end lost 0 bases, the J end lost 2 bases, and 12 bases lay between the germline ends. The CDR3 spans 15 residues. The V gene's germline CDR1 is SGHNT and CDR2 YYREEE (reference sequence). The CDR3, as DNA: TGTGCCAGCAGCTTGGCCGATAGGACCACCTACGAGCAGTACTTC. Protein product: CASSLADRTTYEQYF. The whole variable domain, remainder taken from reference TRBV5-4 and TRBJ2-7, is ETGVTQSPTHLIKTRGQQVTLRCSSQSGHNTVSWYQQALGQGPQFIFQYYREEENGRGNFPPRFSGLQFPNYSSELNVNALELDDSALYLCASSLADRTTYEQYFGPGTRLTVT.

A word on this clone: In the same sample, other DNA sequences code for this CDR3. The CDR3 reads CASSLLGPTDTQYF. The CDR3 DNA reads TGTGCCAGCAGCTTATTGGGGCCCACAGATACGCAGTATTTT. The chain employs TRBV7-3 and TRBJ2-3, with D perhaps matching TRBD1 (5 bases). The germline gives CDR1 SGHTA, CDR2 FQGTGA. This CDR3 region has 14 residues. The V gene lost 2 bases and the J gene lost 2 bases, with 8 bases spanning the gap.

This rearrangement joins TRBV6-1 to TRBJ2-2, with TRBD1 as a possible D gene (6 bases). Germline CDR1 and CDR2: MNHNS and SASEGT. This CDR3 spans 14 amino acids. V was trimmed by 10 bases and J by 1 base, leaving 13 bases between them. CDR3 DNA sequence: TGTGCCACCCTACGGACAGAGAACACCGGGGAGCTGTTTTTT. It is translated as CATLRTENTGELFF.

This rearrangement joins TRBV7-2 to TRBJ2-3, with D unclear. The CDR3 consists of 14 residues. V lost 7 bases and J 6 bases, leaving 17 bases between the germline ends. The germline V gene has CDR1 SGHTA and CDR2 FQGNSA. This CDR3 is CASTDIGPWDTQYF. DNA of the CDR3: TGTGCCAGCACCGACATTGGGCCTTGGGATACGCAGTATTTT.

Comments on this clone: Other DNA sequences from this sample encode an identical CDR3 as well. The chain combines TRBV11-2 with TRBJ1-1; 7 bases map to TRBD1. The CDR3 is 15 residues long. Germline lookup yields CDR1 SGHAT and CDR2 FQNNGV. The trim removed 5 bases at V and 0 bases at J, leaving 6 bases unmatched. The CDR3 here is CASSLAGQLNTEAFF. The CDR3 region has the DNA TGTGCCAGCAGCCTAGCGGGACAGCTGAACACTGAAGCTTTCTTT.

The chain is built from TRBV9 and TRBJ2-2, with a tentative D call TRBD2 (6 bases). V was clipped by 2 bases and J by 0 bases, with 11 bases between them. From germline, CDR1 is SGDLS and CDR2 YYNGEE. This CDR3 is built from 16 residues. This CDR3 reads CASSVLAAPNTGELFF. In DNA form, the CDR3 reads TGTGCCAGCAGCGTGTTAGCGGCTCCGAACACCGGGGAGCTGTTTTTT.

The V call is TRBV19, the J call TRBJ2-5; weak D call: TRBD2 (6 bases). This CDR3 contains 15 residues. Germline V lookup: CDR1 LNHDA, CDR2 SQIVND (reference sequence). V was clipped by 5 bases and J by 0 bases, with 13 bases between them. Written as DNA, the CDR3 is TGTGCCAGTAGTCTGGGGGACTGGTACCAAGAGACCCAGTACTTC. Protein product: CASSLGDWYQETQYF.

The chain is built from TRBV15 and TRBJ2-7; the D is unclear. The CDR3 extends over 13 amino acids. V shed 5 bases and J shed 5 bases, with 13 bases lying between them. Looked up from germline, CDR1 is LNHNV and CDR2 is YYDKDF (reference sequence). CDR3 protein: CATSEVDWDEQYF. The CDR3 region has the DNA TGTGCCACCAGCGAGGTCGACTGGGACGAGCAGTACTTC.

The chain uses TRBV14 and TRBJ1-3; D unresolved. The germline CDR1 and CDR2 sequences are SGHDN and FVKESK. The CDR3 is 14 amino acids. Trimming left V 4 bases short and J 2 bases short, with 9 bases between. DNA of the CDR3: TGTGCCAGCAGCCTCACTTTGGCTGGAAACACCATATATTTT. The encoded protein is CASSLTLAGNTIYF.

CDR3 nucleotide sequence: TGTGCCAGCAGTTTGATTGGGGTAGTCTACGAGCAGTACTTC. It specifies CASSLIGVVYEQYF. The rearrangement joins TRBV27 to TRBJ2-7; D unclear. The CDR3 has 14 amino acids. Germline V CDR1 and CDR2: MNHEY, SMNVEV (reference sequence). The V and J ends lost 3 bases and 3 bases respectively, with 12 bases between them.

The chain has TRBV19 and TRBJ1-5; D uncertain. The CDR3 length is 13 residues. The V end lost 7 bases, the J end lost 10 bases, and 17 bases lay between the germline ends. Germline CDR1 LNHDA, CDR2 SQIVND (reference sequence). The CDR3 nucleotides are TGTGCCAGTAACCAAGGACGGTCCCAACCCCAGCATTTT. It specifies CASNQGRSQPQHF.